Below, 5 T cell receptor beta chains from the same sample are listed, as sequenced in a study of shared clonotypes between healthy human individuals. The table came from immunoSEQ multiplex PCR; TCRdb's copy has only in-frame clones and leaves some out. The table includes 2 million to 2.5 million clones, around 92% detected once. Sequencing input: naive CD4+ T cells from PBMCs. The subset here: CD45RA+ positively selected. The receptors were gathered from a man between 18 and 29 years old in good health. Some clones in this sample may be carry-over from other donors' samples.

The chain joins TRBV18 to TRBJ2-7; D is uncertain. The V end was cut by 5 bases, the J end by 6 bases, with 8 bases between. CDR3 length: 11 residues. Germline CDR1 reads KGHSH; CDR2 reads LQKENI. The CDR3 DNA reads as TGTGCCAGCTCAGCCGACACCGAGCAGTACTTC. Translation: CASSADTEQYF. Variable domain in full (rest from reference TRBV18 and TRBJ2-7): NAGVMQNPRHLVRRRGQEARLRCSPMKGHSHVYWYRQLPEEGLKFMVYLQKENIIDESGMPKERFSAEFPKEGPSILRIQQVVRGDSAAYFCASSADTEQYFGPGTRLTVT.

This sequence joins TRBV7-8 and TRBJ2-1; perhaps D is TRBD1 or TRBD2 (5 bases each). V lost 5 bases and J lost 4, with 18 bases in between. Germline assignment: CDR1 SGHVS and CDR2 FQNEAQ. This CDR3 region has 16 residues. The CDR3 nucleotides are TGTGCCAGCAGCCTTTTGGGGACCCTAACATACAATGAGCAGTTCTTC. Its protein is CASSLLGTLTYNEQFF. The whole variable domain, remainder taken from reference TRBV7-8 and TRBJ2-1, is GAGVSQSPRYKVAKRGQDVALRCDPISGHVSLFWYQQALGQGPEFLTYFQNEAQLDKSGLPSDRFFAERPEGSVSTLKIQRTQQEDSAVYLCASSLLGTLTYNEQFFGPGTRLTVL.

This chain uses TRBV30 with TRBJ2-2; D is unresolved. The CDR3 loop spans 19 amino acids. The germline V gene encodes CDR1 GTSNPN and CDR2 SVGIG (reference sequence). V lost 0 bases and J lost 5, with 25 bases in between. This CDR3 is CAWSVRPWRNLAQTGELFF. Written as DNA, the CDR3 is TGTGCCTGGAGTGTACGTCCCTGGCGGAACCTGGCGCAGACCGGGGAGCTGTTTTTT. The whole variable domain, remainder taken from reference TRBV30 and TRBJ2-2, is SQTIHQWPATLVQPVGSPLSLECTVEGTSNPNLYWYRQAAGRGLQLLFYSVGIGQISSEVPQNLSASRPQDRQFILSSKKLLLSDSGFYLCAWSVRPWRNLAQTGELFFGEGSRLTVL.

J is TRBJ2-7 and V is TRBV2; no clear D gene. V shed 8 bases and J shed 7 bases, with 18 bases lying between them. CDR1 is SNHLY, CDR2 FYNNEI, per germline. The CDR3 extends over 13 amino acids. CDR3 sequence: CASASGGLGEQYF. In DNA form, the CDR3 reads TGTGCCAGCGCGTCGGGTGGCTTGGGGGAGCAGTACTTC.

The V call is TRBV7-9, the J call TRBJ2-2; 7 bases fit TRBD1. The V segment lost 4 bases and the J segment 14 bases; nucleotides outside the gene matches: 4. CDR3 length: 11 residues. The germline gives CDR1 SEHNR, CDR2 FQNEAQ (reference sequence). The CDR3 loop is CASSWRQGLFF. DNA for the CDR3: TGTGCCAGCAGCTGGAGACAGGGACTGTTTTTT.